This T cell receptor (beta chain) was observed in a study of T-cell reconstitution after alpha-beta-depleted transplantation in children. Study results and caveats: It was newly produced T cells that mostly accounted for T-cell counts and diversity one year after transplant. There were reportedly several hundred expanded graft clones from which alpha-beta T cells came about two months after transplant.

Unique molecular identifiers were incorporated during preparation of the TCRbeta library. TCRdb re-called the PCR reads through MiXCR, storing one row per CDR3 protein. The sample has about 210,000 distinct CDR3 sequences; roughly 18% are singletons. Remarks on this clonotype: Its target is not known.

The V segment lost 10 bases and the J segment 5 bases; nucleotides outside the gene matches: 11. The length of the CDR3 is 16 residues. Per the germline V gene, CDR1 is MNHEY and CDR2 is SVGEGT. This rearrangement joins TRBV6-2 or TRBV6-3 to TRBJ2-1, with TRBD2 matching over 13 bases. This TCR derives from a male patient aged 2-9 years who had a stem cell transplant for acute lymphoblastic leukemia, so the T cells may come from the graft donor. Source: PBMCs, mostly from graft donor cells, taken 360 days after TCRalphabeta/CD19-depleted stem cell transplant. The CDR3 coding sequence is TGTGCCATTACTGCCCCGACTAGCGGGGGGAACAATGAGCAGTTCTTC. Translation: CAITAPTSGGNNEQFF.